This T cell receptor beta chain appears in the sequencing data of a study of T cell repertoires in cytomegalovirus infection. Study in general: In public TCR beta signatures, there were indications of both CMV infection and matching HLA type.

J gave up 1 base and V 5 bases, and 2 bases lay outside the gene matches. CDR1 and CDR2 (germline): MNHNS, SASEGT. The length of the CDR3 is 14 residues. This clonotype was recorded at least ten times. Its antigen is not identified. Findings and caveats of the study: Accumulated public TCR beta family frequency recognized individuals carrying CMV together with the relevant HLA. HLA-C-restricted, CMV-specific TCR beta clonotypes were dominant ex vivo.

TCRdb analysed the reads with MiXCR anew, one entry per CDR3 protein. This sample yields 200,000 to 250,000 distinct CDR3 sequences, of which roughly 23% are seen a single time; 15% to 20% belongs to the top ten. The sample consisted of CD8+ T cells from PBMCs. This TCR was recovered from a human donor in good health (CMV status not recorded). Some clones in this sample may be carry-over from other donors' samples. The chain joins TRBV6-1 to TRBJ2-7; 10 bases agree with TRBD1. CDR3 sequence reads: CASSTGQGSYEQYF. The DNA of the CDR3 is TGTGCCAGCAGTACGGGACAGGGGTCCTACGAGCAGTACTTC.